The clone carrying this T cell receptor (beta chain) was counted a few times. Its antigen is unidentified. Measured with immunoSEQ multiplex PCR; TCRdb has only the in-frame clones, and not every one. This table has 73,000 or so clones, approximately 88% appearing once. This sample stems from a study of a mutant IDH1 vaccine in newly diagnosed glioma. The sample's time point: week 35, safety follow-up. Vaccination comprised doses that each held 300 ug of mutant IDH1 20-mer peptide, plus topical imiquimod. The source was PBMCs, collected from a glioma patient whose treatment included an IDH1 peptide vaccine. This TCR derives from a man aged 18 to 29 with glioma.

CDR3 in DNA: TGTGCCAGCAGCTACCCCGGGACAGGGGGGGTTTCGGAGCAGTACTTC. It yields the protein CASSYPGTGGVSEQYF. The chain employs TRBV5-4 and TRBJ2-7; TRBD1 matches at 11 bases. The CDR3 is 16 amino acids. V shed 3 bases, J shed 7 bases, and the junction held 12 bases outside the gene matches. Germline loops: CDR1 SGHNT, CDR2 YYREEE (reference sequence).